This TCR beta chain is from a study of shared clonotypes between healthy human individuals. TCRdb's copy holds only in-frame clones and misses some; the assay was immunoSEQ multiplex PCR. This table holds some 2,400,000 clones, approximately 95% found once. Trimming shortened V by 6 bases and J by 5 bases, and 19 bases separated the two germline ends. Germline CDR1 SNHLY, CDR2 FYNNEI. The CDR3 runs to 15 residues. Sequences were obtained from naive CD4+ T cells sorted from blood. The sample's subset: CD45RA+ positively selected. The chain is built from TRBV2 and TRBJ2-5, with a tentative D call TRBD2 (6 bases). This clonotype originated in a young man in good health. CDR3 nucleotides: TGTGCCAGCAGGGCCGTAGCGGCACCCGGGGAGACCCAGTACTTC. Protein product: CASRAVAAPGETQYF.